This T cell receptor beta chain was identified in a study of T cell responses to AZD1222 COVID-19 vaccine. General study results and limits: Regions 160-218 and 743-854 held dominance among vaccine-associated CD4 TCRs, which spanned spike. Of the AZD1222 recipients, only five to seven were seropositive at baseline.

In the case of this clone: As yet, its antigen is unknown.

The V and J ends lost 0 bases and 3 bases, in that order; junction bases with no gene match: 4. This CDR3 has 16 amino acids. CDR1 and CDR2 from the germline V gene are SGHRS and YFSETQ. The protocol was immunoSEQ multiplex PCR, while the TCRdb copy is restricted to in-frame clones and leaves out a portion. The sample has about 67,000 clones, under 90% seen once. The chain employs TRBV5-1 and TRBJ1-3; 9 bases are shared with TRBD1. The clonotype originates from an adult in good health. This specimen consisted of peripheral blood, obtained on day 0 of AZD1222 vaccination. The CDR3 sequence is CASSLDWTGVGNTIYF. The CDR3 DNA sequence: TGCGCCAGCAGCTTGGATTGGACAGGGGTTGGAAACACCATATATTTT.